This T cell receptor (beta chain) was captured in a study of blood T cell repertoires in COVID-19. Study overall: Sites across the United States, Italy and Spain contributed samples from acute and convalescent COVID-19.

Under the authors' procedure: Reference gene primer amplification gave estimated nucleated cell counts. Assay used: immunoSEQ multiplex PCR; TCRdb lists only in-frame clones, some missing. The V and J calls and clone size are taken from that table; D and trimming were inferred from the DNA. There are about 170,000 clones in the sample; around 89% occur only once, and roughly 0.82% lies in the top ten. The cohort comprised adults aged 18 to 89 years residing in 20 to 25 US areas. Cohorts were determined from participant-reported clinical history. This clone was seen just once. V gave up 5 bases and J gave up 5 bases, with 13 bases separating them. This CDR3 contains 14 residues. Germline V gene lookup returns CDR1 MNHEY and CDR2 SMNVEV (reference sequence).

The gene calls are TRBV27 and TRBJ2-1; weak D call: TRBD1 (6 bases). Sequencing input: PBMCs or T cells enriched from blood (not recorded which). The sequence was obtained from a woman aged 18-29 years who had recovered from COVID-19. CDR3 bases: TGTGCCAGCAGTATCCGGGACACAAACAATGAGCAGTTCTTC. Translating gives CASSIRDTNNEQFF.